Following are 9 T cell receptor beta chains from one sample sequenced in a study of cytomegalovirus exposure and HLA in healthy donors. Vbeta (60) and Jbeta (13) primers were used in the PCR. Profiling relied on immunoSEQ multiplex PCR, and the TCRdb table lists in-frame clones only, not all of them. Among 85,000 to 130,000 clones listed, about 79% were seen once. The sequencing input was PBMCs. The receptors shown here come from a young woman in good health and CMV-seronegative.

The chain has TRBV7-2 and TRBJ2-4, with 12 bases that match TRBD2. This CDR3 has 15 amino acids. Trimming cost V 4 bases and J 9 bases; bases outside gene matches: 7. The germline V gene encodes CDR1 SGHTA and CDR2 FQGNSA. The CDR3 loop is CASSSRLAGDLIQYF. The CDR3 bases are TGTGCCAGCAGCTCGAGACTAGCGGGAGACCTCATTCAGTACTTC.

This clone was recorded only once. The CDR3 coding sequence is TGTGCCAGCAGTGAAGGAGCGGGGGGGCCCAATGAGCAGTTCTTC. Protein sequence: CASSEGAGGPNEQFF. The V and J genes are TRBV6-4 and TRBJ2-1; 10 bases line up with TRBD2. CDR1 is MRHNA, CDR2 SNTAGT, per germline. This CDR3 has 15 amino acids. Trimming removed 3 bases from V and 6 bases from J; junction bases left unmatched: 5.

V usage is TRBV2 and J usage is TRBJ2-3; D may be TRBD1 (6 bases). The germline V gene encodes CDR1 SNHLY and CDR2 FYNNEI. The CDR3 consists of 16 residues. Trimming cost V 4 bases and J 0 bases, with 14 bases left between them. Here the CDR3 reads CASSVPQGPSTDTQYF. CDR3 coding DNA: TGTGCCAGCAGTGTCCCCCAGGGGCCTAGCACAGATACGCAGTATTTT. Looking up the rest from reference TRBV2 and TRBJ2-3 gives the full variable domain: EPEVTQTPSHQVTQMGQEVILRCVPISNHLYFYWYRQILGQKVEFLVSFYNNEISEKSEIFDDQFSVERPDGSNFTLKIRSTKLEDSAMYFCASSVPQGPSTDTQYFGPGTRLTVL.

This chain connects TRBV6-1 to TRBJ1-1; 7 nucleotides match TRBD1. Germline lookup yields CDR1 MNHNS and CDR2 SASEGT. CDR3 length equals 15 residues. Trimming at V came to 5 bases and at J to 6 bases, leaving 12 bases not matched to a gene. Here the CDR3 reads CASSTRQGALAEAFF. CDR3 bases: TGTGCCAGCAGTACCCGACAGGGAGCCTTAGCTGAAGCTTTCTTT.

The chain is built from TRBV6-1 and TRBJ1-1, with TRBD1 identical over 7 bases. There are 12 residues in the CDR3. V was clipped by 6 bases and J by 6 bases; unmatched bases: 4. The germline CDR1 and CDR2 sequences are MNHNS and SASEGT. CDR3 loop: CASRRGQPEAFF. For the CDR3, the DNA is TGTGCCAGCAGGAGGGGACAGCCTGAAGCTTTCTTT.

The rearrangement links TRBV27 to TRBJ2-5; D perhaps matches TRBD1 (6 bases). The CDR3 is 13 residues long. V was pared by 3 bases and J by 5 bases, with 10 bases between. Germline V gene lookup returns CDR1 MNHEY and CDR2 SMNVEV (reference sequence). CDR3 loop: CASSFSGVETQYF. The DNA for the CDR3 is TGTGCCAGCAGTTTCTCAGGGGTGGAGACCCAGTACTTC.

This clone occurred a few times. CDR3 residues: CASSSHGGAHSTEAFF. The CDR3 coding sequence is TGTGCCAGCAGCTCCCATGGGGGGGCTCATAGCACTGAAGCTTTCTTT. This chain connects TRBV7-9 to TRBJ1-1; possibly TRBD1 for D (6 bases). Trimming removed 4 bases from V and 4 bases from J, with 19 bases in between. From germline, CDR1 is SEHNR and CDR2 FQNEAQ (reference sequence). This CDR3 region has 16 residues.

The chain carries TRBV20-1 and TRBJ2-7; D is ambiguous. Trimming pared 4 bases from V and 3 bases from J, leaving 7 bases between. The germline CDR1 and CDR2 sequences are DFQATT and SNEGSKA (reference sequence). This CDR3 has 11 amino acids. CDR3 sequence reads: CSAIQSYEQYF. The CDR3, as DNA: TGCAGTGCTATACAGAGCTACGAGCAGTACTTC.

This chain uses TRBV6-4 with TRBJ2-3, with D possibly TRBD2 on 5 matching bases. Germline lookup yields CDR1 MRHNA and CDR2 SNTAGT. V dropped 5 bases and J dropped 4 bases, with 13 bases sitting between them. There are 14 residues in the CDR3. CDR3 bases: TGTGCCAGCAGTCCCGAGGCGGGCGCAGATACGCAGTATTTT. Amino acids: CASSPEAGADTQYF.